The next 11 T cell receptor beta chains were all read from a single sample in a study of brain T cells in children with intractable seizures. Data came from immunoSEQ multiplex PCR; TCRdb stores just in-frame clones and leaves some out. The sample yields 110,000 or so clones, approximately 94% seen once. The specimen comprised peripheral blood, sampled at surgery. These receptor sequences come from a boy in the first two years of life with hemimegalencephaly and intractable seizures.

The V and J genes are TRBV4-1 and TRBJ1-1, with 7 bases identical to TRBD1. The germline gives CDR1 MGHRA, CDR2 YSYEKL. Trimming took 3 bases from V and 1 from J; bases not matched to a gene: 2. This CDR3 is built from 14 residues. Here the CDR3 reads CASSQQGGNTEAFF. CDR3 coding DNA: TGCGCCAGCAGCCAGCAGGGGGGGAACACTGAAGCTTTCTTT.

This clone has a handful of counts. The V gene is TRBV3-1 (or the pseudogene TRBV3-2), the J gene TRBJ1-5; D gene ambiguous. CDR3 size: 15 residues. CDR1 is LGHDT and CDR2 is YNNKEL in the germline V gene (reference sequence). V was cut by 3 bases and J by 9 bases, with 18 bases left in between. CDR3 sequence reads: CASSQGRTSGLPQHF. The CDR3 region has the DNA TGTGCCAGCAGCCAGGGCAGGACCTCCGGGTTGCCCCAGCATTTT.

The rearrangement uses TRBV6-2 or TRBV6-3 and TRBJ1-6; tentatively, D is TRBD1 (6 bases). Deletions cut 0 bases from V and 6 bases from J, with 15 bases between. The CDR3 consists of 17 residues. Looked up from germline, CDR1 is MNHEY and CDR2 is SVGEGT. The CDR3 nucleotides are TGTGCCAGCAGTTACTCGCAAATCAGGGGAGGTAATTCACCCCTCCACTTT. Protein product: CASSYSQIRGGNSPLHF.

The gene calls are TRBV12-3 or TRBV12-4 and TRBJ1-1, with 10 nucleotides matching TRBD1. This CDR3 spans 13 amino acids. Trimming at V came to 3 bases and at J to 7 bases, leaving 2 bases not matched to a gene. The CDR3 region is CASSLTGGGEAFF. CDR3 bases: TGTGCCAGCAGTTTGACAGGGGGCGGTGAAGCTTTCTTT.

The V and J genes are TRBV7-9 and TRBJ2-7; unclear D gene. This CDR3 is 12 amino acids long. V lost 2 bases to trimming and J lost 6 bases, with 8 bases between them. Germline V lookup: CDR1 SEHNR, CDR2 FQNEAQ (reference sequence). The CDR3 protein is CASSLMGSEQYF. The CDR3 DNA follows: TGTGCCAGCAGCTTAATGGGTAGCGAGCAGTACTTC. Full variable domain (rest looked up from reference TRBV7-9 and TRBJ2-7): DTGVSQNPRHKITKRGQNVTFRCDPISEHNRLYWYRQTLGQGPEFLTYFQNEAQLEKSRLLSDRFSAERPKGSFSTLEIQRTEQGDSAMYLCASSLMGSEQYFGPGTRLTVT.

This sequence joins TRBV5-1 and TRBJ2-7, with D possibly matching TRBD2 (5 bases). The ends were cut back, 0 bases at V and 3 bases at J, with 13 bases in the middle. Germline V lookup: CDR1 SGHRS, CDR2 YFSETQ. The CDR3 has 15 residues. The CDR3 DNA is TGCGCCAGCAGCTTGGCCTTTTCGGCGGGCTACGAGCAGTACTTC. This sequence encodes CASSLAFSAGYEQYF.

Regarding this clone: A junction end diverges from the germline sequence, so it may reflect a read error. The gene calls are TRBV28 and TRBJ1-6, with TRBD1 as a possible D gene (6 bases). The germline CDR1 and CDR2 sequences are MDHEN and SYDVKM. The CDR3 length is 12 residues. The CDR3: CASTGVDGGVYF. The CDR3 nucleotides read TGTGCCAGCACAGGGGTGGATGGGGGGGTATACTTT.

The V and J genes are TRBV13 and TRBJ2-1, with TRBD2 matching over 14 bases. CDR3 length: 18 residues. V gave up 5 bases and J gave up 1 base; unmatched junction bases: 7. Germline CDR1 PRHDT, CDR2 FYEKMQ (reference sequence). In DNA form, the CDR3 reads TGTGCCAGCAGCCCTAGACTAGCGGGAGGGCCATCCTACAATGAGCAGTTCTTC. It is translated as CASSPRLAGGPSYNEQFF.

The rearrangement links TRBV28 to TRBJ1-5; D call uncertain. Germline V gene data show CDR1 as MDHEN and CDR2 as SYDVKM. The CDR3 is made up of 14 amino acids. Trimming took 3 bases from V and 2 from J, leaving 8 bases between them. The CDR3 loop is CASSFRIRNQPQHF. CDR3 DNA sequence: TGTGCCAGCAGTTTTCGCATCCGCAATCAGCCCCAGCATTTT.

The V gene is TRBV6-5, the J gene TRBJ2-3; the match to TRBD1 covers 7 bases. Germline V gene sequence: CDR1 MNHEY, CDR2 SVGAGI. The V gene end was trimmed by 2 bases and the J gene end by 7 bases; junction bases not matched to a gene: 9. The CDR3 length is 15 residues. DNA for the CDR3: TGTGCCAGCAGTTACCTTCGGGACAGTTGGAATACGCAGTATTTT. Translated, it gives CASSYLRDSWNTQYF.

This clone came up once. The chain has TRBV9 and TRBJ2-7, with D perhaps assigned TRBD1 or TRBD2 (7 bases each). This CDR3 is built from 14 residues. The V gene's germline CDR1 is SGDLS and CDR2 YYNGEE. V lost 4 bases, J lost 6 bases, and 17 bases lay in between. The CDR3 loop reads CASSPGGGHLEQYF. CDR3 sequence (DNA): TGTGCCAGCAGCCCAGGGGGGGGGCATCTCGAGCAGTACTTC.